This T cell receptor (beta chain) was observed in a study of blood T cells in healthy people across ages. A J-beta primer mix and a sample-barcoded 5' primer were used in a second PCR of roughly 6 to 11 cycles. TCRdb re-derived calls from the 5' RACE reads in MiXCR, one entry per CDR3 protein. This table holds hundreds of thousands of distinct CDR3 sequences, around 48% found once. The length of the CDR3 is 14 residues. The V end lost 0 bases, the J end lost 1 base, and 6 bases lay between the germline ends. Germline V lookup: CDR1 LGHNA, CDR2 YSLEER. V and J are TRBV4-3 and TRBJ1-1; D is undetermined. Sequencing was done on a sample of blood. The sequence was collected from a man aged 80 or over in good health. The CDR3 region has the DNA TGCGCCAGCAGCCAAGATATGGCGAACACTGAAGCTTTCTTT. Protein: CASSQDMANTEAFF.